The TCR beta chain under discussion was sequenced for a study of early T cells in non-severe SARS-CoV-2 infection. In the study overall: From unsorted whole blood, bulk RNA was sequenced, and the chains remained unpaired. Points from the study as a whole: Matching with VDJdb favored anti-spike CD8 responses (missing private and CD4 specificities).

This clonotype was counted a few times. Its antigen is not identified. Trimming took off 7 bases at V and 1 base at J, with 16 bases between the two ends. Looked up from germline, CDR1 is SQVTM and CDR2 is ANQGSEA. CDR3 length equals 14 residues. The protocol attached unique molecular identifiers to individual cDNA molecules. In TCRdb, the 5' RACE reads were re-called with MiXCR into one record per CDR3 protein. Of around 67,000 distinct CDR3 sequences in the sample, about an eighth are singletons; the top ten hold around 6.7%. The sample comprised whole blood. This TCR was sampled from an adult who was a healthcare worker with PCR-confirmed SARS-CoV-2 infection or an uninfected control (not recorded which). This chain uses TRBV29-1 with TRBJ2-5, with D tentatively TRBD1 (6 bases). CDR3 bases: TGCAGCGCCGCCCTCGTAGGGGGCCAAGAGACCCAGTACTTC. Translated, it gives CSAALVGGQETQYF.